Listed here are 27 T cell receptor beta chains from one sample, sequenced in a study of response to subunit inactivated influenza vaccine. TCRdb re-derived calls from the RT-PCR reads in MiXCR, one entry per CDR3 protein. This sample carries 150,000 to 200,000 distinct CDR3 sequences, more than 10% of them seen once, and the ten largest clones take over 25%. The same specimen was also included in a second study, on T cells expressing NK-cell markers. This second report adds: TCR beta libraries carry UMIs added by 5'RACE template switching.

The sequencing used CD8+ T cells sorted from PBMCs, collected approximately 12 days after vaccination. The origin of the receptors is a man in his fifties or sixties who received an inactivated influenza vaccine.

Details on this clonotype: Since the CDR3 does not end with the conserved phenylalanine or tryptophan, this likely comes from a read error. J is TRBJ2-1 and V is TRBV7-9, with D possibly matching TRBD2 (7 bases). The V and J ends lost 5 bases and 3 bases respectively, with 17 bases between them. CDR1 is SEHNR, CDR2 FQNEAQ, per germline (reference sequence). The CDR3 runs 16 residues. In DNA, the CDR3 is TGTGCCAGCAGCCCTCTGGGGGGGGGCCTCTACAATGAGCAGTTCTGC. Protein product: CASSPLGGGLYNEQFC.

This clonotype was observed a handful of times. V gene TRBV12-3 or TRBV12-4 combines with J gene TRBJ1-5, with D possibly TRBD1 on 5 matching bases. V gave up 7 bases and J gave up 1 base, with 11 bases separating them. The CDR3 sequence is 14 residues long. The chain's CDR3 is CASTEGESNQPQHF. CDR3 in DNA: TGTGCCAGCACCGAAGGGGAAAGCAATCAGCCCCAGCATTTT.

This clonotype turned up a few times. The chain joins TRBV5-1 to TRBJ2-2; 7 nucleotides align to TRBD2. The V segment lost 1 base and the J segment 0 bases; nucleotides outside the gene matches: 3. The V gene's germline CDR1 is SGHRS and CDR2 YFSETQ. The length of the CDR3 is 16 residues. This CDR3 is CASSLWLAANTGELFF. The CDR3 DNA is TGCGCCAGCAGCTTGTGGCTAGCGGCGAACACCGGGGAGCTGTTTTTT.

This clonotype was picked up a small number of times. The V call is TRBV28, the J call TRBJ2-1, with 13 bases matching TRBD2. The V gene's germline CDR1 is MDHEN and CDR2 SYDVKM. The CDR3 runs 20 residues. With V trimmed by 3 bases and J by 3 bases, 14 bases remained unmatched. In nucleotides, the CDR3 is TGTGCCAGCAGTTTCACCCGCCCCCAGGGGACTAGCGGGATCTACAATGAGCAGTTCTTC. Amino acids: CASSFTRPQGTSGIYNEQFF.

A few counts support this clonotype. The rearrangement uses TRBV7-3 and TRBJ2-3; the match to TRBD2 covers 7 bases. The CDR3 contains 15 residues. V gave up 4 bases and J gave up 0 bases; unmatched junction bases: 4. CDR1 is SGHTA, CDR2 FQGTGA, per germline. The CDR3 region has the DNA TGTGCCAGCAGCTCCTCTAGCGGTAGCACAGATACGCAGTATTTT. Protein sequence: CASSSSSGSTDTQYF.

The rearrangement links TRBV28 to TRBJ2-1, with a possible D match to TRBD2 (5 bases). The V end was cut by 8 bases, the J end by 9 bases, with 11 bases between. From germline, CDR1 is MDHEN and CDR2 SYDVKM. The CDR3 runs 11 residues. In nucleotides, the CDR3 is TGTGCCAGCGCTATAGCGAGTGAGCAGTTCTTC. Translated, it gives CASAIASEQFF.

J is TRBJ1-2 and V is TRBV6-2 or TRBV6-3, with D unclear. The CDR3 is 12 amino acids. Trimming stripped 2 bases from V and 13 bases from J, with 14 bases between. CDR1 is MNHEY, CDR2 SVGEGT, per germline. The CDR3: CASSYPSIRLTF. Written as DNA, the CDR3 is TGTGCCAGCAGTTACCCTTCTATTCGTCTCACCTTC.

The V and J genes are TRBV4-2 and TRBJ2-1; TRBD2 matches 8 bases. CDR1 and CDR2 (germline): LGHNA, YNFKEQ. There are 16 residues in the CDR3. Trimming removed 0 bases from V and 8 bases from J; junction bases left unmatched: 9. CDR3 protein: CASSQETGGSFYEQFF. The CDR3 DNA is TGTGCCAGCAGCCAAGAAACGGGAGGGAGCTTCTATGAGCAGTTCTTC.

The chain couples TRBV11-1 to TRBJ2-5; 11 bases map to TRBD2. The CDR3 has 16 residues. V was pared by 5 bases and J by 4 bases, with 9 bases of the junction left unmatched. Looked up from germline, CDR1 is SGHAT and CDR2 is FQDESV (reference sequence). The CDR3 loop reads CASSHGGLAGGETQYF. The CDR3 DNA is TGTGCCAGCAGCCATGGAGGTCTAGCGGGAGGAGAGACCCAGTACTTC.

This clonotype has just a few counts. The CDR3 loop reads CASSLAPAGGNEQFF. In DNA, the CDR3 is TGTGCCAGCAGCTTAGCCCCGGCAGGGGGCAATGAGCAGTTCTTC. The chain recombines TRBV7-9 with TRBJ2-1, with 7 bases matching TRBD1. This CDR3 is 15 amino acids long. The ends lost 0 bases at V and 6 bases at J; junction bases unmatched: 5. CDR1 and CDR2 from the germline V gene are SEHNR and FQNEAQ (reference sequence).

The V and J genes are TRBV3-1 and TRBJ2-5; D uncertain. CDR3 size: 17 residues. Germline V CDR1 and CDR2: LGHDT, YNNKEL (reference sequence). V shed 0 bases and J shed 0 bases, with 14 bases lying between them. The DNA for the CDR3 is TGTGCCAGCAGCCAAGATAGGATAGCAGAATACCAAGAGACCCAGTACTTC. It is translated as CASSQDRIAEYQETQYF.

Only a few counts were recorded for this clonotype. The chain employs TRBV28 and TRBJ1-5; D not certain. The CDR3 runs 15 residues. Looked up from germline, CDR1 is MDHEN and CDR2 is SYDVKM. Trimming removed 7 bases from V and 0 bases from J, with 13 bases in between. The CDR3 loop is CASTLRSVSNQPQHF. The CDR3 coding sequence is TGTGCCAGCACCCTACGGTCCGTTAGCAATCAGCCCCAGCATTTT.

The DNA for the CDR3 is TGTGCCAGCAGTTCCGACGGCTACACCTTC. This codes for CASSSDGYTF. This sequence joins TRBV11-2 and TRBJ1-2, with no clear D. From germline, CDR1 is SGHAT and CDR2 FQNNGV. V shed 6 bases and J shed 8 bases, with 7 bases lying between them. This CDR3 has 10 amino acids. Drawing the rest from reference TRBV11-2 and TRBJ1-2, the complete variable domain is EAGVAQSPRYKIIEKRQSVAFWCNPISGHATLYWYQQILGQGPKLLIQFQNNGVVDDSQLPKDRFSAERLKGVDSTLKIQPAKLEDSAVYLCASSSDGYTFGSGTRLTVV.

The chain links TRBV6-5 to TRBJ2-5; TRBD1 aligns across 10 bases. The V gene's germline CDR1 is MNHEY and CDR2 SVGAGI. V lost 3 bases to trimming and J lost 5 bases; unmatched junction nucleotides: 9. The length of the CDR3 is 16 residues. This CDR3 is CASSYSDRGRGETQYF. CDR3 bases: TGTGCCAGCAGTTATTCTGACAGGGGGCGCGGCGAGACCCAGTACTTC.

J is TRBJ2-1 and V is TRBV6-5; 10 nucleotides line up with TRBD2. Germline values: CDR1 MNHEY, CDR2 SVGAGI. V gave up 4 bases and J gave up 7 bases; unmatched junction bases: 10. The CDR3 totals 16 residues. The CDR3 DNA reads TGTGCCAGCAGTTCCACAACTAGCGGGGTACGGAATGAGCAGTTCTTC. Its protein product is CASSSTTSGVRNEQFF.

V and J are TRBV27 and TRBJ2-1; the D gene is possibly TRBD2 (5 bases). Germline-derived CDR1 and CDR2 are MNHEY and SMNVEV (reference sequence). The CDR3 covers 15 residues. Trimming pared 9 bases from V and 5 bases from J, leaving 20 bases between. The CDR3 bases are TGTGCCAGACGCTCTAGGGAGTCCCTACACAATGAGCAGTTCTTC. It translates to CARRSRESLHNEQFF.

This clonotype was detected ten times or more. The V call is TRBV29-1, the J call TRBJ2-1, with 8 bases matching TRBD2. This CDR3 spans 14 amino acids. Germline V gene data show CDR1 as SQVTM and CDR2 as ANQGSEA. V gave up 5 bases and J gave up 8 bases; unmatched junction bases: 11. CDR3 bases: TGCAGCGTTTCCCAGCGGGAGAGGATATATGAGCAGTTCTTC. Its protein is CSVSQRERIYEQFF.

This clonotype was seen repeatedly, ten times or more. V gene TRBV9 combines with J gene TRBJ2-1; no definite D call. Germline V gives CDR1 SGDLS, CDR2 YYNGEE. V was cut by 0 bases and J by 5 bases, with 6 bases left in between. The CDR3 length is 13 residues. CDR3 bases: TGTGCCAGCAGCGTAGGACTGGACAATGAGCAGTTCTTC. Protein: CASSVGLDNEQFF.

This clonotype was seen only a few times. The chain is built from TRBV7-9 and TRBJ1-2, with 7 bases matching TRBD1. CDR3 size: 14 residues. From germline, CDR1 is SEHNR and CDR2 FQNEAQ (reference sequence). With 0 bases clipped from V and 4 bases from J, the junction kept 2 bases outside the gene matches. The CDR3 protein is CASSLAGQSYGYTF. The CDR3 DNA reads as TGTGCCAGCAGCTTAGCGGGACAGAGCTATGGCTACACCTTC.

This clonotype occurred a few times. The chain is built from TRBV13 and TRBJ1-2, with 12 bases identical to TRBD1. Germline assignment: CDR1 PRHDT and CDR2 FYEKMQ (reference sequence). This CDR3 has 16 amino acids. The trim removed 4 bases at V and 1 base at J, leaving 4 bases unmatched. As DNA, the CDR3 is TGTGCCAGCAGCTGGGGGACAGGGGGCCTTAACTATGGCTACACCTTC. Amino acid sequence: CASSWGTGGLNYGYTF. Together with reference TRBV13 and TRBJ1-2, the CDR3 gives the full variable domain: AAGVIQSPRHLIKEKRETATLKCYPIPRHDTVYWYQQGPGQDPQFLISFYEKMQSDKGSIPDRFSAQQFSDYHSELNMSSLELGDSALYFCASSWGTGGLNYGYTFGSGTRLTVV.

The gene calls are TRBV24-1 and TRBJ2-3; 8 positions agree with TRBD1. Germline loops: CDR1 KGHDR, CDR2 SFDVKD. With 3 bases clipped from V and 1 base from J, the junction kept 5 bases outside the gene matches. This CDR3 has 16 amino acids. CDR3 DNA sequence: TGTGCCACCAGTGATATCACAGGGGGTGGCACAGATACGCAGTATTTT. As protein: CATSDITGGGTDTQYF.

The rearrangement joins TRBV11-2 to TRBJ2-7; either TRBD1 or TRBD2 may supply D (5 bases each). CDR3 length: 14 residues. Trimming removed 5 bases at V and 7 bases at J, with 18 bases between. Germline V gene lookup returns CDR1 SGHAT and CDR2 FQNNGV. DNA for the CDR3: TGTGCCAGCAGCCCGGGGACCGTCTGGAGGGAGCAGTACTTC. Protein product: CASSPGTVWREQYF.

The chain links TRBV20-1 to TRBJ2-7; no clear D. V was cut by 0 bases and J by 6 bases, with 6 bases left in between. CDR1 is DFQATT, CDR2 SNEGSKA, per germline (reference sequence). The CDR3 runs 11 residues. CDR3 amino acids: CSARDLGEQYF. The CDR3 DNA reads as TGCAGTGCTAGAGATCTAGGCGAGCAGTACTTC.

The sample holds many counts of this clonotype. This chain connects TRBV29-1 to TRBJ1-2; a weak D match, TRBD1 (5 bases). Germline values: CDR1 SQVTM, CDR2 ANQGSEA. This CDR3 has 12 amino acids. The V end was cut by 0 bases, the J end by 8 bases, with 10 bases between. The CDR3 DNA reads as TGCAGCGTTGAAGACAGGGCTGGCGGCTACACCTTC. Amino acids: CSVEDRAGGYTF.

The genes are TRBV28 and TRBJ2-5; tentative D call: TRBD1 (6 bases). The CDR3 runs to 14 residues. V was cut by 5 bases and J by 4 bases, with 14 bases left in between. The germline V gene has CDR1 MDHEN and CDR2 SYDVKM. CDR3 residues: CASSATGYPETQYF. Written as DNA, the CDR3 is TGTGCCAGCAGTGCAACAGGGTACCCAGAGACCCAGTACTTC. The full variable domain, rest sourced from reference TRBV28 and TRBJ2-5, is DVKVTQSSRYLVKRTGEKVFLECVQDMDHENMFWYRQDPGLGLRLIYFSYDVKMKEKGDIPEGYSVSREKKERFSLILESASTNQTSMYLCASSATGYPETQYFGPGTRLLVL.

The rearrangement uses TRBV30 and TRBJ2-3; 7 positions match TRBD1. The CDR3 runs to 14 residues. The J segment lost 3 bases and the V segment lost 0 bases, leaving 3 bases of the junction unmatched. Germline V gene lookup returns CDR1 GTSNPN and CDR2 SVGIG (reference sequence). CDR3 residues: CAWSVGRGTDTQYF. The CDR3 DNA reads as TGTGCCTGGAGTGTTGGCAGGGGGACAGATACGCAGTATTTT.

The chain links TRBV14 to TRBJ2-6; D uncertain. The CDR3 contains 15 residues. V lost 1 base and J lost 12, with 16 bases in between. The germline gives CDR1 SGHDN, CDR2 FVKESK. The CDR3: CASSQGLTPVFVLTF. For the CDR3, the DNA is TGTGCCAGCAGCCAAGGACTGACCCCAGTTTTCGTCCTGACTTTC.